A selection of T cell receptor beta chains follows, all from one sample in a study of T-cell memory formation after mild COVID-19. TCRdb passed the 5' RACE reads through MiXCR, listing each CDR3 protein once. Of approximately 500,000 distinct CDR3 sequences listed, 25% are singletons. Material for sequencing was PBMCs or a T cell subset sorted from them (not recorded which). The receptor set was obtained from an adult woman who had mild COVID-19 (a few samples of this study predate the infection). Cell type and time point are not known. CDR3s include the opening cysteine and the closing phenylalanine or tryptophan. A D gene is named only where the DNA matches it firmly. Expanded clones get a size class; other rows say once, few or many, or leave the size out.

clone size	J gene	D gene	V gene	CDR3 DNA	CDR3 protein
few	TRBJ2-7	TRBD2	TRBV7-9	TGTGCCAGCAGCCCCCGCGGGCCAGGGAGGGTCGAGGGACACGAGCAGTACTTC	CASSPRGPGRVEGHEQYF
NA	TRBJ1-3	NA	TRBV12-3/TRBV12-4	TGTGCCAGCAGTCCACAGCTCTCTGGAAACACCATATATTTT	CASSPQLSGNTIYF
few	TRBJ1-1	NA	TRBV7-8	TGTGCCAGCAGCTTAGTGGAAAGGGGGATCACTGAAGCTTTCTTT	CASSLVERGITEAFF
few	TRBJ2-4	TRBD2	TRBV12-3/TRBV12-4	TGTGCCAGCAGGAGCGGGGGAAGGAACATTCAGTACTTC	CASRSGGRNIQYF
NA	TRBJ1-2	TRBD1	TRBV20-1	TGCAGTGCTAGCTTGGACAGGGTCCCGGATGGCTACACCTTC	CSASLDRVPDGYTF
few	TRBJ2-3	NA	TRBV19	TGTGCCAGTAGTATTACGGAAAGCACAGATACGCAGTATTTT	CASSITESTDTQYF
once	TRBJ2-3	NA	TRBV20-1	TGCAGTGCTTGGGAGGGCACAGATACGCAGTATTTT	CSAWEGTDTQYF
NA	TRBJ2-1	NA	TRBV4-1	TGCGCCAGCAGCCAAGATTTAGGCCCCAATGAGCAGTTCTTC	CASSQDLGPNEQFF
NA	TRBJ1-2	NA	TRBV7-2	TGTGCCAGCAGCTTGGGGGGGAAATCTAACTATGGCTACACCTTC	CASSLGGKSNYGYTF
few	TRBJ2-5	NA	TRBV11-2	TGTGCCAGCAGCTTAGCGGAACAAGAGACCCAGTACTTC	CASSLAEQETQYF
NA	TRBJ2-7	TRBD2	TRBV7-8	TGTGCCAGCAGCCCAACCTCTAGCGGGACCTACGAGCAGTACTTC	CASSPTSSGTYEQYF
NA	TRBJ2-1	NA	TRBV5-1	TGCGCCAGCAGCCCGCGAGAGGCCTACAATGAGCAGTTCTTC	CASSPREAYNEQFF
few	TRBJ2-3	NA	TRBV7-2	TGTGCCAGCAGCTTAGACCCCACGGGACTCCGCACAGATACGCAGTATTTT	CASSLDPTGLRTDTQYF
NA	TRBJ2-2	NA	TRBV2	TGTGCCAGCAGGACCCCCAGCCTACCATGGGTGTTTTTT	CASRTPSLPWVFF
NA	TRBJ2-7	NA	TRBV7-3	TGTGCCAGCAGCTTACGGAGGGGCTACGAGCAGTACTTC	CASSLRRGYEQYF
NA	TRBJ1-1	TRBD1	TRBV24-1	TGTGCCACCGTAGGACAGGGGGCGAACACTGAAGCTTTCTTT	CATVGQGANTEAFF
few	TRBJ1-3	NA	TRBV12-3/TRBV12-4	TGTGCCAGCAGTTTCGTAGGGAATTCTGGAAACACCATATATTTT	CASSFVGNSGNTIYF
NA	TRBJ1-1	NA	TRBV18	TGTGCCAGCTCACCCGCGACAGGTTTGAACACTGAAGCTTTCTTT	CASSPATGLNTEAFF
many	TRBJ2-1	TRBD2	TRBV4-1	TGCGCCAGCAGCTTACGGACTAGCGGGAGGGCTGATGAACAGTTCTTC	CASSLRTSGRADEQFF
NA	TRBJ2-7	NA	TRBV2	TGTGCCAGCACCCCGAGGGGCCTGTACGAGCAGTACTTC	CASTPRGLYEQYF
few	TRBJ2-1	NA	TRBV6-5	TGTGCCAGCAGTTACGTACAGTACAATGAGCAGTTCTTC	CASSYVQYNEQFF
NA	TRBJ2-7	NA	TRBV27	TGTGCCAGCAGTTTAGCGTTTCCCTACGAGCAGTACTTC	CASSLAFPYEQYF
NA	TRBJ1-4	NA	TRBV12-3/TRBV12-4	TGTGCCAGCAGATCAACTAATGAAAAACTGTTTTTT	CASRSTNEKLFF
NA	TRBJ2-2	NA	TRBV24-1	TGTGCCACCAGTGTATCGGGAAGCGCGAACACCGGGGAGCTGTTTTTT	CATSVSGSANTGELFF
NA	TRBJ2-7	TRBD1	TRBV20-1	TGCAGTGCTCGCTCCGACAGGGGTCTCTACGAGCAGTACTTC	CSARSDRGLYEQYF
few	TRBJ2-3	TRBD1	TRBV9	TGTGCCAGCAGCGTAGAGGGACAGGGGGGGCCTTCTACGCAGTATTTT	CASSVEGQGGPSTQYF
few	TRBJ2-1	NA	TRBV5-1	TGCGCCAGCAGCCACGAGGTACTCTCCCCCTACAATGAGCAGTTCTTC	CASSHEVLSPYNEQFF
NA	TRBJ2-2	TRBD2	TRBV4-3	TGCGCCAGCAGCCAAGGATATAGCGGGACAGGGGAGCTGTTTTTT	CASSQGYSGTGELFF
once	TRBJ2-7	NA	TRBV6-1	TGTGCCACCTCACCGGCCCTCGTCAACGAGCAGTACTTC	CATSPALVNEQYF
few	TRBJ2-1	TRBD1	TRBV7-8	TGTGCCAGCAGGCTCGGGGTGACAGGGGTTCCCAATGAGCAGTTCTTC	CASRLGVTGVPNEQFF
NA	TRBJ2-3	TRBD1	TRBV5-1	TGCGCCAGCAGATACGGACAGGGGGAATTAACAGATACGCAGTATTTT	CASRYGQGELTDTQYF
few	TRBJ2-5	NA	TRBV11-2	TGTGCCAGCAGCTTAGACCTCGGGAGAAGTGAGACCCAGTACTTC	CASSLDLGRSETQYF
few	TRBJ1-5	TRBD1	TRBV5-1	TGCGCCAGCAGCTTACGAGGGGGCGATCAGCCCCAGCATTTT	CASSLRGGDQPQHF
few	TRBJ2-7	TRBD1	TRBV29-1	TGCAGCGTTCGGACAGGGGCTGGGGAGCAGTACTTC	CSVRTGAGEQYF
few	TRBJ2-3	TRBD2	TRBV27	TGTGCCAGCCGGATCGGGGGGGCAGATACGCAGTATTTT	CASRIGGADTQYF
NA	TRBJ1-1	NA	TRBV7-9	TGTGCCAGCAGCTTATTTTCAGAAAACACTGAAGCTTTCTTT	CASSLFSENTEAFF
once	TRBJ2-5	NA	TRBV6-2/TRBV6-3	TGTGCCAGCACCCGGGACGGGATAAGACAAGAGACCCAGTACTTC	CASTRDGIRQETQYF
few	TRBJ2-5	NA	TRBV7-9	TGTGCCAGCAGCCAAGGACCTCTCTACCAAGAGACCCAGTACTTC	CASSQGPLYQETQYF
NA	TRBJ2-1	NA	TRBV5-1	TGCGCCAGCAGCTTGGGGACTCAGGGTTCTCCAACTCACAATGAGCAGTTCTTC	CASSLGTQGSPTHNEQFF
NA	TRBJ2-1	NA	TRBV7-9	TGTGCCAGCAGCTCAGACGTCCTCAGCTCCTACAATGAGCAGTTCTTC	CASSSDVLSSYNEQFF
few	TRBJ2-2	TRBD1	TRBV11-2	TGTGCCAGCAGAGGCCTCGGGACAGGGGGGGCCGGGGAGCTGTTTTTT	CASRGLGTGGAGELFF
once	TRBJ1-2	NA	TRBV5-1	TGCGCCAGCAGCCCGATAGTTGACAGTTATGGCTACACCTTC	CASSPIVDSYGYTF
NA	TRBJ2-2	NA	TRBV11-2	TGTGCCAGCAGCTTTCCCCAGACCCAGAACACCGGGGAGCTGTTTTTT	CASSFPQTQNTGELFF
NA	TRBJ1-2	NA	TRBV6-5	TGTGCCAGCAGAAGGATTAGCACTGGCTACACCTTC	CASRRISTGYTF
few	TRBJ2-1	NA	TRBV20-1	TGCAGTGCTAGGGCGGTGAGCTCCTACAATGAGCAGTTCTTC	CSARAVSSYNEQFF
NA	TRBJ2-3	TRBD2	TRBV25-1	TGTGCCAGCAGTGAATATTCAGGGAGGGACACAGATACGCAGTATTTT	CASSEYSGRDTDTQYF
once	TRBJ1-1	NA	TRBV20-1	TGCAGTGCTAGTCGGGGCAACCTGAACACTGAAGCTTTCTTT	CSASRGNLNTEAFF
NA	TRBJ2-7	NA	TRBV20-1	TGCAGTGCTACAACGCCGGGACCGATCTACGAGCAGTACTTC	CSATTPGPIYEQYF
few	TRBJ1-3	NA	TRBV9	TGTGCCAGCAGCGTATCTTCCCAGAAGAGCTCTGGAAACACCATATATTTT	CASSVSSQKSSGNTIYF
many	TRBJ2-1	NA	TRBV28	TGTGCCAGCAGTTTAACCAGAAATGAGCAGTTCTTC	CASSLTRNEQFF